The 26 T cell receptor beta chains in this list originate from one sample, sequenced in a study of molecular identifiers for immune sequencing clone quantification. TCRdb re-called the PCR reads with MiXCR, one entry per CDR3 protein. The sample lists hundreds of thousands of distinct CDR3 sequences, about 20% occurring once. The sequenced sample consisted of naive CD8+ T cells from blood, with Jurkat cell RNA spiked in. Described subset: FACS-sorted CD8+CD4-CCR7+CD45RA+ naive T cells. Source of these receptors: a human donor in good health. Some libraries in this study had Jurkat cell RNA spiked in.

The chain carries TRBV4-1 and TRBJ2-3; TRBD2 aligns across 7 bases. The germline CDR1 and CDR2 sequences are MGHRA and YSYEKL. The CDR3 runs 17 residues. The V gene end was trimmed by 1 base and the J gene end by 2 bases; junction bases not matched to a gene: 9. The DNA for the CDR3 is TGCGCCAGCAGCCAAGGCTCGCGGCGGGAGCCCACAGATACGCAGTATTTT. Translation: CASSQGSRREPTDTQYF.

This clonotype showed up many times. This chain connects TRBV24-1 to TRBJ2-2; D ambiguous. Looked up from germline, CDR1 is KGHDR and CDR2 is SFDVKD. The germline V and J ends were trimmed by 7 bases and 0 bases, with 17 bases remaining between them. The CDR3 sequence is 17 residues long. CDR3 loop: CATSDAILGTNTGELFF. Here the CDR3 DNA reads TGTGCCACCAGCGATGCCATTCTTGGGACGAACACCGGGGAGCTGTTTTTT.

In regard to this clonotype: One end of the junction varies from germline; a read error may be responsible. V gene TRBV2 combines with J gene TRBJ2-2; no definite D call. Germline V gene data show CDR1 as SNHLY and CDR2 as FYNNEI. The CDR3 covers 12 residues. The CDR3 DNA sequence: TGTGCCAGCAATGAATTATCCGGGGAGCTGTTTTTT. It specifies CASNELSGELFF.

This clonotype was counted at least ten times. The CDR3 nucleotides are TGTGCCAGCAGCTTAACGACAGTCGATGAGCAGTTCTTC. It is translated as CASSLTTVDEQFF. The V call is TRBV11-2, the J call TRBJ2-1; tentatively, D is TRBD1 (5 bases). The CDR3 runs to 13 residues. In germline, CDR1 is SGHAT, CDR2 FQNNGV. The V end was cut by 2 bases, the J end by 8 bases, with 10 bases between.

As regards this clonotype: Because the CDR3 is missing its conserved closing phenylalanine or tryptophan, this is likely a read error. The V gene is TRBV28, the J gene TRBJ2-5; 14 positions agree with TRBD2. Germline V gene sequence: CDR1 MDHEN, CDR2 SYDVKM. The junction had 8 bases not matched to a gene; V was cut back by 7 bases and J by 4 bases. This CDR3 has 16 amino acids. The CDR3 nucleotides read TGTGCCAGCACCTCCCCGGGACTAGCGGGAGTAGAGACCCAGTACTCC. Its translation: CASTSPGLAGVETQYS.

This clonotype turned up a few times. This sequence joins TRBV28 and TRBJ2-7; 10 nucleotides line up with TRBD1. From germline, CDR1 is MDHEN and CDR2 SYDVKM. The CDR3 length is 17 residues. J gave up 0 bases and V 2 bases, and 7 bases lay outside the gene matches. The CDR3 is CASSLEPGTGASYEQYF. The DNA for the CDR3 is TGTGCCAGCAGTTTAGAACCCGGGACAGGGGCCTCCTACGAGCAGTACTTC.

This clonotype appeared many times. V gene TRBV9 combines with J gene TRBJ2-5, with D possibly called TRBD1 or TRBD2 (6 bases each). Deletions cut 1 base from V and 5 bases from J, with 12 bases between. The CDR3 spans 14 residues. Germline V lookup: CDR1 SGDLS, CDR2 YYNGEE. The CDR3: CASSVLGGRETQYF. The CDR3 DNA reads as TGTGCCAGCAGCGTATTGGGGGGCCGGGAGACCCAGTACTTC.

This clonotype was found once. The chain is built from TRBV7-6 and TRBJ1-1; D ambiguous. The CDR3 consists of 13 residues. Trimming shortened V by 1 base and J by 8 bases, and 11 bases separated the two germline ends. Germline loops: CDR1 SGHVS, CDR2 FNYEAQ. The CDR3 bases are TGTGCCAGCAGCTTAGTTATGGCCGTGGAAGCTTTCTTT. This codes for CASSLVMAVEAFF.

This clonotype has ten or more counts. The rearrangement links TRBV7-8 to TRBJ2-3; the match to TRBD2 covers 10 bases. V trimming: 5 bases; J trimming: 5 bases; junction bases outside the gene matches: 7. The germline V gene has CDR1 SGHVS and CDR2 FQNEAQ. The CDR3 sequence is 15 residues long. The CDR3 nucleotides read TGTGCCAGCAGCATAACTAGCGGGGTTGGAGATACGCAGTATTTT. This translates into CASSITSGVGDTQYF.

This clonotype was detected many times. V usage is TRBV3-2 and J usage is TRBJ2-3; the D call of TRBD1 is as the table states it, not checked on the DNA. TRBV3-2 is deemed a pseudogene. The CDR3 extends over 17 amino acids. CDR3 sequence: CASSQDRPGSLTDTQYF. The CDR3 DNA reads as TGTGCCAGCAGCCAAGATCGTCCAGGGAGTCTCACAGATACGCAGTATTTT.

This clonotype was seen at least ten times. The chain links TRBV28 to TRBJ1-4; D unclear. Germline V gene lookup returns CDR1 MDHEN and CDR2 SYDVKM. Deletions cut 3 bases from V and 4 bases from J, with 15 bases between. The CDR3 contains 16 residues. The CDR3 DNA follows: TGTGCCAGCAGTTTGACGTTCGGGCAGGTTAATGAAAAACTGTTTTTT. Translated: CASSLTFGQVNEKLFF.

Points on this clonotype: Possible read error: a much larger clone is one base away. In nucleotides, the CDR3 is TGCAATGCTCCCGTCGGGGGATCCTACGAGCAGTACTTC. This codes for CNAPVGGSYEQYF. The V call is TRBV20-1, the J call TRBJ2-7; D might be TRBD2 (6 bases). Germline-derived CDR1 and CDR2 are DFQATT and SNEGSKA (reference sequence). The CDR3 contains 13 residues.

This clonotype was picked up many times. The rearrangement joins TRBV27 to TRBJ2-2; D unresolved. CDR3 length: 13 residues. The germline V and J ends were trimmed by 1 base and 6 bases, with 6 bases remaining between them. CDR1 and CDR2 (germline): MNHEY, SMNVEV (reference sequence). The CDR3 reads CASSLLGSGELFF. The DNA for the CDR3 is TGTGCCAGCAGTTTATTGGGATCCGGGGAGCTGTTTTTT.

This clonotype appeared a few times. The V call is TRBV5-1, the J call TRBJ2-2; 13 bases agree with TRBD2. CDR1 is SGHRS and CDR2 is YFSETQ in the germline V gene. The CDR3 has 22 residues. Trimming removed 3 bases from V and 6 bases from J; junction bases left unmatched: 23. The CDR3 coding sequence is TGCGCCAGCAGCTCCCCCGCCGGACTAGCGGGAGTGAGGGAGGTGAGGCCCGGGGAGCTGTTTTTT. Protein product: CASSSPAGLAGVREVRPGELFF.

This clonotype was counted ten times or more. J is TRBJ1-3 and V is TRBV12-3 or TRBV12-4, with D perhaps matching TRBD1 (5 bases). V was clipped by 10 bases and J by 5 bases, with 18 bases between them. The CDR3 has 14 residues. The DNA for the CDR3 is TGTGCCATTTCGAGGGGCACCCCCCGAAACACCATATATTTT. As protein: CAISRGTPRNTIYF.

This clonotype was found many times. J is TRBJ2-7 and V is TRBV28; 10 bases line up with TRBD1. V trimming: 4 bases; J trimming: 3 bases; junction bases outside the gene matches: 9. CDR1 and CDR2 from the germline V gene are MDHEN and SYDVKM. The CDR3 covers 16 residues. As DNA, the CDR3 is TGTGCCAGCAGTTCCTCCGGGACAGGGGCCCTCTACGAGCAGTACTTC. This codes for CASSSSGTGALYEQYF. Full variable domain (missing parts from reference TRBV28 and TRBJ2-7): DVKVTQSSRYLVKRTGEKVFLECVQDMDHENMFWYRQDPGLGLRLIYFSYDVKMKEKGDIPEGYSVSREKKERFSLILESASTNQTSMYLCASSSSGTGALYEQYFGPGTRLTVT.

For this clonotype: A read error may account for a junction end that differs from germline. The gene calls are TRBV7-8 and TRBJ2-4; tentative D call: TRBD2 (7 bases). Germline values: CDR1 SGHVS, CDR2 FQNEAQ. The CDR3 extends over 17 amino acids. The CDR3 loop is CVSSLDGRGRSKNIQYF. Written as DNA, the CDR3 is TGTGTCAGCAGCTTAGACGGGCGGGGGCGATCCAAAAACATTCAGTACTTC.

This clonotype was observed at least ten times. This chain connects TRBV7-2 to TRBJ1-3; D gene ambiguous. The CDR3 contains 15 residues. The V gene lost 5 bases and the J gene lost 0 bases, with 11 bases spanning the gap. CDR1 and CDR2 (germline): SGHTA, FQGNSA. The CDR3 DNA reads TGTGCCAGCAGCCTGGGGATTAGCTCTGGAAACACCATATATTTT. Translating gives CASSLGISSGNTIYF.

Many counts were recorded for this clonotype. This chain connects TRBV28 to TRBJ2-2; possibly TRBD2 for D (6 bases). Trimming stripped 3 bases from V and 6 bases from J, with 8 bases between. The CDR3 is made up of 13 amino acids. Per germline, CDR1 MDHEN and CDR2 SYDVKM. The DNA of the CDR3 is TGTGCCAGCAGTTTTGGGGACTCCGGGGAGCTGTTTTTT. Translating gives CASSFGDSGELFF.

This clonotype was seen at least ten times. The rearrangement joins TRBV14 to TRBJ2-3, with D possibly being TRBD2 (6 bases). The CDR3 runs to 16 residues. The germline V and J ends were trimmed by 3 bases and 1 base, with 14 bases remaining between them. Germline assignment: CDR1 SGHDN and CDR2 FVKESK. The DNA for the CDR3 is TGTGCCAGCAGCCAGAGACCGGGAGATGGCACAGATACGCAGTATTTT. Amino acid sequence: CASSQRPGDGTDTQYF.

This clonotype was counted between two and nine times. The V and J genes are TRBV10-3 and TRBJ1-2, with a possible D match to TRBD1 (6 bases). This CDR3 has 14 amino acids. Between the trimmed V and J ends, which lost 2 bases and 5 bases, there was a span of 12 bases. In germline, CDR1 is ENHRY, CDR2 SYGVKD. The CDR3 reads CAISEGKGEYGYTF. The DNA of the CDR3 is TGTGCCATCAGTGAGGGGAAGGGGGAATATGGCTACACCTTC.

This clonotype was recorded many times. V is TRBV2 and J is TRBJ1-2; the D gene is possibly TRBD1 (5 bases). The CDR3 loop spans 14 amino acids. Trimming removed 3 bases from V and 1 base from J, with 9 bases in between. Germline values: CDR1 SNHLY, CDR2 FYNNEI. The DNA for the CDR3 is TGTGCCAGCAGTGAGGACAACCTTAACTATGGCTACACCTTC. Translated: CASSEDNLNYGYTF.

This clonotype was found many times. V is TRBV27 and J is TRBJ2-7; 7 positions agree with TRBD1. There are 13 residues in the CDR3. Germline CDR1 is MNHEY and CDR2 is SMNVEV (reference sequence). With 6 bases clipped from V and 3 bases from J, the junction kept 5 bases outside the gene matches. As DNA, the CDR3 is TGTGCCAGCAGCCTCGGACAGGTCTACGAGCAGTACTTC. It yields the protein CASSLGQVYEQYF.

On this clonotype: One base away lies a much larger clone, so this may be a sequencing read error. The chain combines TRBV4-2 with TRBJ1-1; no firm D call. The CDR3 extends over 15 amino acids. V was trimmed by 3 bases and J by 3 bases, leaving 14 bases between them. CDR1 LGHNA and CDR2 YNFKEQ come from the germline V gene. In DNA, the CDR3 is TGTGCCAGCAGCCAGGGGAGGAGCCTGGACACTGAAGCTTTCTTT. Encoded protein: CASSQGRSLDTEAFF.

This clonotype has a count of ten or more. The V call is TRBV29-1, the J call TRBJ2-3; D unresolved. The germline V gene encodes CDR1 SQVTM and CDR2 ANQGSEA. The CDR3 is 14 amino acids. Between the trimmed V and J ends, which lost 0 bases and 0 bases, there was a span of 7 bases. This CDR3 is CSVEDRGSTDTQYF. The CDR3 DNA follows: TGCAGCGTTGAAGATAGAGGCAGCACAGATACGCAGTATTTT.

Ten or more counts support this clonotype. The V and J genes are TRBV20-1 and TRBJ1-1, with unresolved D. There are 14 residues in the CDR3. Germline V CDR1 and CDR2: DFQATT, SNEGSKA (reference sequence). Trimming shortened V by 5 bases and J by 1 base, and 14 bases separated the two germline ends. The CDR3 loop is CSAALLWGNTEAFF. CDR3 bases: TGCAGTGCTGCCTTACTTTGGGGGAACACTGAAGCTTTCTTT.